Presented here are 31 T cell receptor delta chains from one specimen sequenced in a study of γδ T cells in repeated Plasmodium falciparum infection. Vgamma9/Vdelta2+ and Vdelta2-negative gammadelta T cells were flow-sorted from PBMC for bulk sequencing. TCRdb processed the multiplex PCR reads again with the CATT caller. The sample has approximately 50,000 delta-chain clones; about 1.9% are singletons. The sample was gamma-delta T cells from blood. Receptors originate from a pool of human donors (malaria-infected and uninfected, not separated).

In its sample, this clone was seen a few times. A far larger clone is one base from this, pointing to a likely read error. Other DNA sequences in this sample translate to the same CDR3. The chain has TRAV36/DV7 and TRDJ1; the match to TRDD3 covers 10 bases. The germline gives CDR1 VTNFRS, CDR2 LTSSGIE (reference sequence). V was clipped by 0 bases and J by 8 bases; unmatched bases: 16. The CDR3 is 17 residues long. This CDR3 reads CAVEARGDTTADDKLIF. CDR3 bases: TGTGCTGTGGAGGCCCGGGGGGATACGACGGCGGACGACAAACTCATCTTT.

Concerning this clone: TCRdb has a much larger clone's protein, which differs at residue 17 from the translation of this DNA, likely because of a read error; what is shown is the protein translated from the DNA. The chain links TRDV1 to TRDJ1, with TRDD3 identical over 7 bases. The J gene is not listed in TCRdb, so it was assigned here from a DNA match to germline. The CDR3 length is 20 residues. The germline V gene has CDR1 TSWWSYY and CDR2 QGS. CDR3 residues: CALGERLPYWGPYRTDRLIF. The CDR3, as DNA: TGTGCTCTTGGGGAGCGGCTCCCGTACTGGGGACCTTACCGCACCGATAGACTCATCTTT.

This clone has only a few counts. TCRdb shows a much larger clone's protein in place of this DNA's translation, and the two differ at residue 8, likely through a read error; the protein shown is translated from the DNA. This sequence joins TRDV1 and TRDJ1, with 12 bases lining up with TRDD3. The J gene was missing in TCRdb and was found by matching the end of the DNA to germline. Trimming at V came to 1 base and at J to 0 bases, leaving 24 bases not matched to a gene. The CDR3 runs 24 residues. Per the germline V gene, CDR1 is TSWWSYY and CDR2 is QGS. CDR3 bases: TGTGCTCTTGGGGAACCTCCCGGACCCTTCCTCTTATACTGGGGGATACCGTACACCGATAAACTCATCTTT. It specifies CALGEPPGPFLLYWGIPYTDKLIF.

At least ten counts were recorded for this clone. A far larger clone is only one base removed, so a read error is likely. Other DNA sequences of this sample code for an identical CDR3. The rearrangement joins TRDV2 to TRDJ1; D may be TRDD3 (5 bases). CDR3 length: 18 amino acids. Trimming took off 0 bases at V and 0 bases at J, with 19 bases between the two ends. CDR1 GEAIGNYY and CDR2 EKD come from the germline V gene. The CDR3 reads CACDTQACNGGDTDKLIF. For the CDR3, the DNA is TGTGCCTGTGACACCCAGGCGTGTAACGGGGGGGACACCGATAAACTCATCTTT.

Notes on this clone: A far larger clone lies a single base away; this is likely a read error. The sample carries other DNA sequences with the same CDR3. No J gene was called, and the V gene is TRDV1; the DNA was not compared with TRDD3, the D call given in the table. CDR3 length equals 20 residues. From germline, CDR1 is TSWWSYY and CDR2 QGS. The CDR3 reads CALGELTNIVGGYHPDKLIF. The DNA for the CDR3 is TGTGCTCTTGGGGAACTAACCAATATCGTTGGGGGATACCACCCCGATAAGCTCATCTTT.

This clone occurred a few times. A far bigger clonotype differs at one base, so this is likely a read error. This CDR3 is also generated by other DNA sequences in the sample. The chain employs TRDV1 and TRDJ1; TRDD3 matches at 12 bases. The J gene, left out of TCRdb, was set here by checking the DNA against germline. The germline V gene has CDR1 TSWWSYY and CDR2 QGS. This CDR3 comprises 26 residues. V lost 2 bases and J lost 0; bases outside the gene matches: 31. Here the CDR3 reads CALGEASLLRIYWGIPVVSDTDKLIF. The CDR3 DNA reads TGTGCTCTTGGGGAAGCGTCACTCCTACGCATTTACTGGGGGATACCGGTGGTCTCTGACACCGATAAACTCATCTTT.

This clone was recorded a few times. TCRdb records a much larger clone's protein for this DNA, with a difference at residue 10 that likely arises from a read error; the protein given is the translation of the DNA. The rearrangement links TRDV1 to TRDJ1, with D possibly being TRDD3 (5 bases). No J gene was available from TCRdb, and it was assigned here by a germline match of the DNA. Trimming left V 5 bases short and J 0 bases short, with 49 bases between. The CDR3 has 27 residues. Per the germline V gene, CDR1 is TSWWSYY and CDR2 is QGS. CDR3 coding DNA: TGTGCTCTTGGGCCGAGCTCAGGGGGGGTAGAGACCCCACCTATGAGGGTGGAATTAACGTACACCGATAAACTCATCTTT. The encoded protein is CALGPSSGGVETPPMRVELTYTDKLIF.

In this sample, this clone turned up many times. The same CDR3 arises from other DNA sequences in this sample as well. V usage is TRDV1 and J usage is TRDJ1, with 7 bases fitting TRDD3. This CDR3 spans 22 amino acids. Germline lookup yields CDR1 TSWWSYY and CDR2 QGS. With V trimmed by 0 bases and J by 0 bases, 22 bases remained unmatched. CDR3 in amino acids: CALGELALWRWGTHPYTDKLIF. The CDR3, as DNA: TGTGCTCTTGGGGAACTAGCCCTATGGCGTTGGGGGACGCATCCGTACACCGATAAACTCATCTTT.

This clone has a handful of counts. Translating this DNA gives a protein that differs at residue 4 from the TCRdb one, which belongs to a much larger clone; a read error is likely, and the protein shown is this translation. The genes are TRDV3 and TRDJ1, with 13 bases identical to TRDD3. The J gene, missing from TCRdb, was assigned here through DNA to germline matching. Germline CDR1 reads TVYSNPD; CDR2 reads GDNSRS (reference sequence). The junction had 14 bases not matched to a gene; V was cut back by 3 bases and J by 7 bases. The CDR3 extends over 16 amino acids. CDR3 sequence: CAFSSTGGYAGGKLIF. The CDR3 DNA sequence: TGTGCCTTCTCCTCAACTGGGGGATACGCCGGAGGTAAACTCATCTTT.

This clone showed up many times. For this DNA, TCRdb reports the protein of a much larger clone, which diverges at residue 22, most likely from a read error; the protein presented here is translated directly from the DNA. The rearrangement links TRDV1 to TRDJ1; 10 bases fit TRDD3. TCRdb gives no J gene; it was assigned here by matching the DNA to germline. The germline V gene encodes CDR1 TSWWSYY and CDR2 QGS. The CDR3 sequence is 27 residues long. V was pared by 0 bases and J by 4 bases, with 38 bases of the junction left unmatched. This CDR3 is CALGELSCVRHFRGLLGDPRYIDKLIF. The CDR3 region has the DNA TGTGCTCTTGGGGAACTCTCCTGTGTGCGACACTTTCGGGGACTACTGGGGGATCCGCGGTACATCGATAAACTCATCTTT.

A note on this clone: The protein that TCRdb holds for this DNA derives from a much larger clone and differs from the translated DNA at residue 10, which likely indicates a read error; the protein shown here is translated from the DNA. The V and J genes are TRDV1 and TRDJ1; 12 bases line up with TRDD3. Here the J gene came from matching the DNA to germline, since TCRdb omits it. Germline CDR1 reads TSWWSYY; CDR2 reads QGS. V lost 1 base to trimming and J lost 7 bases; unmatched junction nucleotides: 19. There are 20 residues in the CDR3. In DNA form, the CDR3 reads TGTGCTCTTGGGGAACGTCCGAATCAGAGCTACTGGGGGATACCTACTAAACTCATCTTT. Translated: CALGERPNQSYWGIPTKLIF.

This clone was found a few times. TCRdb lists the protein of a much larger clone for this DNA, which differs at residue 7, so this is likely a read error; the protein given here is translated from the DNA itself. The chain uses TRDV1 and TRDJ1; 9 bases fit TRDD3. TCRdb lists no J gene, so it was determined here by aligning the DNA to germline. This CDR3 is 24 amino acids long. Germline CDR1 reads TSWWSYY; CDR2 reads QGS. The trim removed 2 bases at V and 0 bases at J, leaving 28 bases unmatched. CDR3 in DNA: TGTGCTCTTGGGGAAGACCCGTGTTCTCGGGGATACGCTTTCGGTAAAAAGTACACCGATAAACTCATCTTT. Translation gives CALGEDPCSRGYAFGKKYTDKLIF.

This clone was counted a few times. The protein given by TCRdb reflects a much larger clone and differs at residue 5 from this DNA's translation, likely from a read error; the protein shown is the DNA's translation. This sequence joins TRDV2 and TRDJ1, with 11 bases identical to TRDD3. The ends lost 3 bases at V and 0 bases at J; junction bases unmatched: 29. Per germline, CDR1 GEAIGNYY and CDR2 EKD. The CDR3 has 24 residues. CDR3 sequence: CACDSVIPYSDWGIGTNYTDKLIF. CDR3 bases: TGTGCCTGTGACTCCGTTATCCCTTACTCAGACTGGGGGATAGGAACGAATTACACCGATAAACTCATCTTT.

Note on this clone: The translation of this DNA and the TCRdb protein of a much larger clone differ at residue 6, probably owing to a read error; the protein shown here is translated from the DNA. CDR3 nucleotide sequence: TGTGCCTCTGGCTCGCACCACACCGATAAACTCATCTTT. This encodes CASGSHHTDKLIF. This rearrangement joins TRDV3 to TRDJ1; unclear D gene. The J gene was not available in TCRdb and was assigned here by matching the DNA to germline segments. Germline V lookup: CDR1 TVYSNPD, CDR2 GDNSRS (reference sequence). This CDR3 comprises 13 residues. Trimming shortened V by 4 bases and J by 0 bases, and 12 bases separated the two germline ends. Variable domain in full (rest from reference TRDV3 and TRDJ1): CDKVTQSSPDQTVASGSEVVLLCTYDTVYSNPDLFWYRIRPDYSFQFVFYGDNSRSEGADFTQGRFSVKHILTQKAFHLVISPVRTEDSATYYCASGSHHTDKLIFGKGTRVTVEP.

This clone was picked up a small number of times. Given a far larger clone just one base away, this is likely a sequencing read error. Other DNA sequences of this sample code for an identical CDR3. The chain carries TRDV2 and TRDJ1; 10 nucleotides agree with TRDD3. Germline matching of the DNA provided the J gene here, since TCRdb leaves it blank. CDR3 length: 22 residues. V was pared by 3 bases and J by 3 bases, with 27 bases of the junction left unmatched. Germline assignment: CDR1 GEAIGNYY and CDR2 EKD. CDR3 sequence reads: CACDVSGLPSYWGIPLPDKLIF. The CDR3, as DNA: TGTGCCTGTGACGTGTCGGGCCTTCCCTCGTACTGGGGGATCCCCCTACCCGATAAACTCATCTTT.

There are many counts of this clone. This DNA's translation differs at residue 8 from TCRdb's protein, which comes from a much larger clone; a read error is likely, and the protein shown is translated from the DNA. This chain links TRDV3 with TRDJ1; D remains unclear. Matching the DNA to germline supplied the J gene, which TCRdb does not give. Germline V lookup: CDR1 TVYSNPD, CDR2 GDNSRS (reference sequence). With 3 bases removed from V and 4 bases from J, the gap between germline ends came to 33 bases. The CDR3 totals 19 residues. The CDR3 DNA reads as TGTGCCTTCCCAAAATCGACGTGCATTCGGCCCCGGAGATACGATAAACTCATCTTT. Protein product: CAFPKSTCIRPRRYDKLIF.

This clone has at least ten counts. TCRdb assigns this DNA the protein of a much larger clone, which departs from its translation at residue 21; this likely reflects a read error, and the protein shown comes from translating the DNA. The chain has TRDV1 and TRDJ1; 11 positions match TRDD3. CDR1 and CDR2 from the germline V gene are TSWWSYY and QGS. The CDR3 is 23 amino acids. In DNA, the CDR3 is TGTGCTCTTGGCCTCCGAGGACTTCCCACAACGCCGTACTGGGGGATAGGACACGATAAACCCATCTTT. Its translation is CALGLRGLPTTPYWGIGHDKPIF.

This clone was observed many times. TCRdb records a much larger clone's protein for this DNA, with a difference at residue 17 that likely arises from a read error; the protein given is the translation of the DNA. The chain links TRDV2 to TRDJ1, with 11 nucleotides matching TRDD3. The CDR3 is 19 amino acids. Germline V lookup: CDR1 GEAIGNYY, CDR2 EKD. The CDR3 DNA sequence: TGTGCCTGTGACACCGTTTCTGGGGGATACTCCGGGTACACCGATAAACCCATCTTT. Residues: CACDTVSGGYSGYTDKPIF.

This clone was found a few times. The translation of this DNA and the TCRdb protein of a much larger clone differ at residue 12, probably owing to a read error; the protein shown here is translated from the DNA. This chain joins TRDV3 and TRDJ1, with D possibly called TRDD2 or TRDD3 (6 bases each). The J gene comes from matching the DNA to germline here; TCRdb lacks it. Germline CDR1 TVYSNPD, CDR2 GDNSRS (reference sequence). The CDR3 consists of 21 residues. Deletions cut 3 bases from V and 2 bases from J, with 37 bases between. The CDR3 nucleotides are TGTGCCTTCCCGCGGGGCCTTCCCCGAAACTGGGTGATAGTAGCGACCGATAAACTCATCTTT. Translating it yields CAFPRGLPRNWVIVATDKLIF.

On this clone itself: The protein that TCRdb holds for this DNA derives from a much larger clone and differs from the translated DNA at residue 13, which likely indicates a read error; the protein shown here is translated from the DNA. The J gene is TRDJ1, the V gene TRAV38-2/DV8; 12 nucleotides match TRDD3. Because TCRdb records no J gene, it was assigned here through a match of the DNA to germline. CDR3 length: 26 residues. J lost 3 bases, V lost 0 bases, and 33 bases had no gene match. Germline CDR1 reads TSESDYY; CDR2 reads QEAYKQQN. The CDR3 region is CAYRSAWAHPLKGRYWGIPISDKLIF. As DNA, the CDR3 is TGTGCTTATAGGAGCGCGTGGGCCCATCCTCTCAAAGGCCGGTACTGGGGGATACCAATCTCCGATAAACTCATCTTT.

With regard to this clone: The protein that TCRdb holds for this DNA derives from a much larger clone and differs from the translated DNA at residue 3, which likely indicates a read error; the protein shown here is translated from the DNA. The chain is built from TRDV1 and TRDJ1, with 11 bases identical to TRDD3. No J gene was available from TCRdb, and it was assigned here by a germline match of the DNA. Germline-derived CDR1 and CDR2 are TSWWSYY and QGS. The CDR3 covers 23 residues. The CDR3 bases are TGTGCTATTGGGTCAACTTGGGCGGCTCCCTTCCTGTTTGGGGGATACGACACCGATAAACTCATCTTT. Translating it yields CAIGSTWAAPFLFGGYDTDKLIF.

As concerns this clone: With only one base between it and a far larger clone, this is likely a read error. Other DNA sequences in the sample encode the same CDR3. In DNA form, the CDR3 reads TGTGCCTGTGACACCATAGGTGATGCCGATAAACTCATCTTT. Translated: CACDTIGDADKLIF. This chain links TRDV2 with TRDJ1, with D uncertain. The germline V and J ends were trimmed by 0 bases and 3 bases, with 10 bases remaining between them. CDR3 size: 14 residues. Germline loops: CDR1 GEAIGNYY, CDR2 EKD.

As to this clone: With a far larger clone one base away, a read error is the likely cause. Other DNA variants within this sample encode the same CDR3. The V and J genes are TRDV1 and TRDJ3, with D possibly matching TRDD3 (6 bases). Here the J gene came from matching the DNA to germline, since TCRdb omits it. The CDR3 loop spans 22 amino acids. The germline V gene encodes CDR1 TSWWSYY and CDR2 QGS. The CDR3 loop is CALGEHGLRRDIGSWDTRQMFF. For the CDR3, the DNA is TGTGCCCTTGGGGAACATGGCCTCAGGAGGGATATTGGATCCTGGGACACCCGACAGATGTTTTTC.

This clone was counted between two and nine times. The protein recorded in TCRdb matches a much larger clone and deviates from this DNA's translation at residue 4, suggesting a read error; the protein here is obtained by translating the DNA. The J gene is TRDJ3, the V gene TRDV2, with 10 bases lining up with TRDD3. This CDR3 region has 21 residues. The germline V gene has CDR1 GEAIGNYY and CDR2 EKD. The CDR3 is CACVTGKGLLGDRRDTRQMFF. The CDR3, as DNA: TGTGCCTGTGTCACCGGGAAGGGTCTACTGGGGGATCGGCGTGACACCCGACAGATGTTTTTC.

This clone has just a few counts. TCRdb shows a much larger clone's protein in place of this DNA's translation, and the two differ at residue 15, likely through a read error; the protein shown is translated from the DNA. This chain's CDR3 is CALGEHLWKIWGTDELIF. In nucleotides, the CDR3 is TGTGCTCTTGGGGAACATCTATGGAAGATTTGGGGGACCGATGAACTCATCTTT. The chain employs TRDV1 and TRDJ1; 7 bases map to TRDD3. Since TCRdb gives no J gene, matching the DNA to germline was used here to assign it. The CDR3 extends over 18 amino acids. The V gene's germline CDR1 is TSWWSYY and CDR2 QGS.

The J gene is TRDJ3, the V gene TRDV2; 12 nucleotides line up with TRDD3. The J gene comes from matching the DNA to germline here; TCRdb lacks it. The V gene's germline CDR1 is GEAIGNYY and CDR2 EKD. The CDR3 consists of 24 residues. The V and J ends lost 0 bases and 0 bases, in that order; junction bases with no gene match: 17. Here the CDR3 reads CACDTGKGLLGDTRSSWDTRQMFF. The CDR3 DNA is TGTGCCTGTGACACCGGGAAGGGTCTACTGGGGGATACACGATCCTCCTGGGACACCCGACAGATGTTTTTC.

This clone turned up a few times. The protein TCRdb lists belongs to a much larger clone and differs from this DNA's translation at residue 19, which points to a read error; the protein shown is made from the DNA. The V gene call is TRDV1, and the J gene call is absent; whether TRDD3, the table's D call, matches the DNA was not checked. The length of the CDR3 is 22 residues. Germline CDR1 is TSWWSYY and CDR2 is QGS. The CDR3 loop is CALGDPLRFLTSMNEGIHDLIF. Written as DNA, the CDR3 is TGTGCTCTTGGGGATCCTCTCCGCTTCCTAACATCTATGAATGAGGGGATACATGACCTCATCTTT.

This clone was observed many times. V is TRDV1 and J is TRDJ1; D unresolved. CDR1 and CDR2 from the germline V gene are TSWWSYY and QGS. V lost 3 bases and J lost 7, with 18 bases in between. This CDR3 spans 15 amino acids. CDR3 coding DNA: TGTGCTCTTGGGGAGCCACTTTTGAGGGGTGCTAAACTCATCTTT. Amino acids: CALGEPLLRGAKLIF.

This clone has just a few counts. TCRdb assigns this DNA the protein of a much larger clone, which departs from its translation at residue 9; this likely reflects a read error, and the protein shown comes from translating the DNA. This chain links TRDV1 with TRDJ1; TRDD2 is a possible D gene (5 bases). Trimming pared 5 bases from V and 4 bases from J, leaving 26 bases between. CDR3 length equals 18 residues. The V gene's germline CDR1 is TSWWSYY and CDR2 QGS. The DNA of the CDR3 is TGTGCTCTTGGGAAAATTTTTGGGTCCCTACGTGAGGGCGATAAACTCATCTTT. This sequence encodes CALGKIFGSLREGDKLIF.

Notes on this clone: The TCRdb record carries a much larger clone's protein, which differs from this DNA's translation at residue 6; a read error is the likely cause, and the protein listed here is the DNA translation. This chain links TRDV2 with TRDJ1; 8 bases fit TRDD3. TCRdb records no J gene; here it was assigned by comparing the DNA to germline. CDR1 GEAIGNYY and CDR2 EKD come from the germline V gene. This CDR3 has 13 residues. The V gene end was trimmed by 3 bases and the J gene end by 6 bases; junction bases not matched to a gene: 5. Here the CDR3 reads CACDLRGDNKLIF. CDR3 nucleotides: TGTGCCTGTGACCTACGGGGGGATAATAAACTCATCTTT.

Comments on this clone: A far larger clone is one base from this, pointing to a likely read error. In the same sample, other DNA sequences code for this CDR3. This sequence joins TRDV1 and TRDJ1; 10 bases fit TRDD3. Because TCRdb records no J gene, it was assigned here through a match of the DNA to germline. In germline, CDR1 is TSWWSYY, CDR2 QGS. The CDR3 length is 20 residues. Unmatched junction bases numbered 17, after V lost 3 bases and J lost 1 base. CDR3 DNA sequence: TGTGCTCTTGGGGAGCGACCCCCCCGCTGGGGGATATATTCCACCGATAAACTCATCTTT. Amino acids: CALGERPPRWGIYSTDKLIF.